This T cell receptor beta chain is from a study of CD8 T cells in ankylosing spondylitis (dated 2017 in TCRdb). Regarding the study in general: The study set out to find disease-linked TCR variants by profiling T cell receptor beta repertoires in ankylosing spondylitis patients and healthy donors. In total, the full study cohort was made up of 100 to 140 healthy donors and 25 or so ankylosing spondylitis patients. Peripheral blood was sampled, and synovial fluid was additionally collected from ankylosing spondylitis patients.

Results the study describes overall, beyond this receptor: Some motif variants were previously reported in synovial fluid and blood of reactive arthritis patients, suggesting common disease-initiation mechanisms. A TCR beta motif made up of several highly homologous amino acid variants appeared to be characteristic of blood from ankylosing spondylitis patients. The disease-linked clones showed a CD8+ phenotype and occurred at relatively low frequencies in peripheral blood. The disease-linked clones were reported to be significantly enriched in matched synovial fluid samples from ankylosing spondylitis patients.

TCRdb shows the sequencer as Illumina HiSeq 2500. Quantitative 5'-RACE with molecular barcodes was the method used to prepare the TCR beta libraries. Turning to the authors' computational methods: A new computational method, built on a probabilistic model of VDJ rearrangement, was used to identify disease-linked TCR variants. The public reads were run again by TCRdb, first through fastp at Q25 and then through MiXCR, and only productive beta chains were kept. Entries are consolidated by CDR3 protein sequence, retaining the most common genes and DNA. The authors' filters were not applied to this entry. The sample table records hundreds of thousands of distinct CDR3 sequences; about 12% of these occur just once. About 0.49% of the sample goes to the ten largest clones. According to the germline V gene (reference sequence), CDR1 reads SEHNR and CDR2 reads FQNEAQ. Deletion took 5 bases off V and 4 bases off J, with a span of 17 bases between the germline ends. The CDR3 measures 15 amino acids from cysteine to phenylalanine. Of all the DNA, just the CDR3 is kept, 45 bases in frame from base 1.

In regard to this clonotype: Its antigen is still unknown. A much larger clone differs from this one at a single base, so this may be a read error.

The clonotype was recovered from a male donor with ankylosing spondylitis. The receptor chain draws on TRBV7-9 and TRBJ1-2, with TRBD1 perhaps the D gene, on 5 matching bases. The material sequenced was blood, either unsorted or a sorted T cell fraction (not recorded which). The bases read TGTGCCAGCAGCCCCCCCATGCGGGGCGGCTATGGCTACACCTTC. The translation is CASSPPMRGGYGYTF.